This section outlines one T cell receptor (beta chain) sequence together with its context. Its target is not known. This entry is derived from a study of blood T cells in healthy people across ages. About the study: In model experiments, template switching was able to capture about one barcoded beta molecule for every two T cells that were present. Study-wide points: Naive CD4+ cell counts and diversity both ran higher in long-lived than in aged donors. The unsorted PBMCs prevented any conclusive comparison of naive versus antigen-experienced cells.

The CDR3 has 16 residues. Germline V lookup: CDR1 LGHNA, CDR2 YNFKEQ. Germline trimming cut 3 bases from V and 4 bases from J; bases unmatched to any gene: 7. Primed by a sample-barcoded 5' primer and a J-beta primer mix, a second PCR proceeded for 7 to 11 cycles. MiXCR was run by TCRdb on the 5' RACE reads, yielding one entry per CDR3 protein. This table holds roughly 1,500,000 distinct CDR3 sequences, roughly 32% found once. The sequenced sample consisted of blood. The sequence came from a woman aged 30 to 39 in good health. The rearrangement links TRBV4-2 to TRBJ1-5; 9 bases are shared with TRBD1. CDR3 residues: CASSHLQGAQNQPQHF. CDR3 nucleotide sequence: TGTGCCAGCAGCCATTTACAGGGGGCCCAAAATCAGCCCCAGCATTTT.